This is a list of T cell receptor beta chains from one sample in a study of cytomegalovirus exposure and HLA in healthy donors. Profiling relied on immunoSEQ multiplex PCR, and the TCRdb table lists in-frame clones only, not all of them. In the table there are 150,000 to 200,000 clones, under 85% of which are singletons. What was sequenced was PBMCs. All receptors come from a female donor in good health and CMV-seronegative. Each CDR3 is given with its conserved first and last residue. Each record gives: CDR3 length, clone size, J gene, D gene, V gene, CDR3 DNA, CDR3 protein. A D gene is named only where the DNA matches it firmly. The size of a clone is reported for some rows only, either as once, few or many, or as a class for expanded clones.

cdr3_length: 16; clone_size: .; j_call: TRBJ1-1; d_call: .; v_call: TRBV27; cdr3_nt: TGTGCCAGCACCATCAGGGGAGGGGGAGTGAACACTGAAGCTTTCTTT; cdr3_aa: CASTIRGGGVNTEAFF
cdr3_length: 14; clone_size: .; j_call: TRBJ1-1; d_call: .; v_call: TRBV7-3; cdr3_nt: TGTGCCAGCAGCTTAACAGGGACTAACACTGAAGCTTTCTTT; cdr3_aa: CASSLTGTNTEAFF
cdr3_length: 15; clone_size: .; j_call: TRBJ1-5; d_call: TRBD1; v_call: TRBV18; cdr3_nt: TGTGCCAGCTCTCGGGGACAGGTATGCAATCAGCCCCAGCATTTT; cdr3_aa: CASSRGQVCNQPQHF
cdr3_length: 12; clone_size: .; j_call: TRBJ1-3; d_call: TRBD1; v_call: TRBV29-1; cdr3_nt: TGCAGCGTTGAAAGCAGGGGGGACACCATATATTTT; cdr3_aa: CSVESRGDTIYF
cdr3_length: 15; clone_size: .; j_call: TRBJ2-7; d_call: TRBD1; v_call: TRBV4-2; cdr3_nt: TGTGCCAGCAGCCAAGGGGACAGGACCCCCTACGAGCAGTACTTC; cdr3_aa: CASSQGDRTPYEQYF
cdr3_length: 16; clone_size: .; j_call: TRBJ2-7; d_call: TRBD2; v_call: TRBV7-9; cdr3_nt: TGTGCCAGCAGCTCCACTAGCGGGGGGGACCCCTACGAGCAGTACTTC; cdr3_aa: CASSSTSGGDPYEQYF
cdr3_length: 17; clone_size: .; j_call: TRBJ1-1; d_call: TRBD1; v_call: TRBV7-8; cdr3_nt: TGTGCCAGCAGCTTATACACAGGGGGCTCGGTGAACACTGAAGCTTTCTTT; cdr3_aa: CASSLYTGGSVNTEAFF
cdr3_length: 13; clone_size: .; j_call: TRBJ2-5; d_call: TRBD2; v_call: TRBV5-4; cdr3_nt: TGTGCCAGCAGCCTATCTAGCGGGGTGGCCCAGTACTTC; cdr3_aa: CASSLSSGVAQYF
cdr3_length: 16; clone_size: .; j_call: TRBJ2-4; d_call: TRBD2; v_call: TRBV7-2; cdr3_nt: TGTGCCAGCAGCTTAGAAGCGGGGGGGCCCAAAAACATTCAGTACTTC; cdr3_aa: CASSLEAGGPKNIQYF
cdr3_length: 14; clone_size: .; j_call: TRBJ2-7; d_call: .; v_call: TRBV28; cdr3_nt: TGTGCCAGCACCTTAGGGGGGGTAGTCTACGAGCAGTACTTC; cdr3_aa: CASTLGGVVYEQYF
cdr3_length: 15; clone_size: .; j_call: TRBJ2-1; d_call: .; v_call: TRBV5-4; cdr3_nt: TGTGCCAGCAGCTTGGGGCAGGCCCTCTACAATGAGCAGTTCTTC; cdr3_aa: CASSLGQALYNEQFF
cdr3_length: 14; clone_size: .; j_call: TRBJ1-1; d_call: TRBD1; v_call: TRBV5-1; cdr3_nt: TGCGCCAGCAAATGGCAGGGGGGACACACTGAAGCTTTCTTT; cdr3_aa: CASKWQGGHTEAFF
cdr3_length: 17; clone_size: few; j_call: TRBJ2-7; d_call: TRBD2; v_call: TRBV7-2; cdr3_nt: TGTGCCAGCAGCTTACACCCCCTACTAGCGGGGGGCCTCGAGCAGTACTTC; cdr3_aa: CASSLHPLLAGGLEQYF
cdr3_length: 15; clone_size: .; j_call: TRBJ2-2; d_call: TRBD2; v_call: TRBV7-3; cdr3_nt: TGTGCCAGCAGCTCTAGGACTAGCGGAACCGGGGAGCTGTTTTTT; cdr3_aa: CASSSRTSGTGELFF
cdr3_length: 17; clone_size: few; j_call: TRBJ1-2; d_call: TRBD1; v_call: TRBV28; cdr3_nt: TGTGCCAGCAGTCCCGGGACAGGGTCTTTTTTGGTCTATGGCTACACCTTC; cdr3_aa: CASSPGTGSFLVYGYTF
cdr3_length: 15; clone_size: .; j_call: TRBJ2-5; d_call: .; v_call: TRBV19; cdr3_nt: TGTGCCAGTAGTATAGGCGGGGCCGCCCAAGAGACCCAGTACTTC; cdr3_aa: CASSIGGAAQETQYF
cdr3_length: 15; clone_size: .; j_call: TRBJ2-7; d_call: TRBD2; v_call: TRBV15; cdr3_nt: TGTGCCACCAGCGGGGGGGACGCAGGAGTATACGAGCAGTACTTC; cdr3_aa: CATSGGDAGVYEQYF
cdr3_length: 15; clone_size: .; j_call: TRBJ1-6; d_call: .; v_call: TRBV28; cdr3_nt: TGTGCCAGCAGTTCCAGGGGCGCCCTTAATTCACCCCTCCACTTT; cdr3_aa: CASSSRGALNSPLHF
cdr3_length: 13; clone_size: .; j_call: TRBJ2-2; d_call: .; v_call: TRBV5-6; cdr3_nt: TGTGCCAGCAGCCTGGGGCTCCCCGGGGAGCTGTTTTTT; cdr3_aa: CASSLGLPGELFF
cdr3_length: 15; clone_size: .; j_call: TRBJ2-3; d_call: .; v_call: TRBV2; cdr3_nt: TGTGCCAGCAGTGTGTTTGGACAGTTCACAGATACGCAGTATTTT; cdr3_aa: CASSVFGQFTDTQYF
cdr3_length: 15; clone_size: .; j_call: TRBJ1-1; d_call: .; v_call: TRBV5-1; cdr3_nt: TGCGCCAGCACCCCAGGCGGACAAATGAACACTGAAGCTTTCTTT; cdr3_aa: CASTPGGQMNTEAFF
cdr3_length: 15; clone_size: .; j_call: TRBJ1-1; d_call: TRBD1; v_call: TRBV28; cdr3_nt: TGTGCCAGCAGTGCGTCGGGACAGAAGAACACTGAAGCTTTCTTT; cdr3_aa: CASSASGQKNTEAFF
cdr3_length: 14; clone_size: .; j_call: TRBJ2-7; d_call: TRBD2; v_call: TRBV28; cdr3_nt: TGTGCCAGCATAGCAGCGGGAGCCGCCTACGAGCAGTACTTC; cdr3_aa: CASIAAGAAYEQYF
cdr3_length: 15; clone_size: .; j_call: TRBJ2-3; d_call: .; v_call: TRBV7-8; cdr3_nt: TGTGCCAGCAGCTTAGGAACGGTTAGCACAGATACGCAGTATTTT; cdr3_aa: CASSLGTVSTDTQYF
cdr3_length: 19; clone_size: few; j_call: TRBJ2-6; d_call: TRBD1; v_call: TRBV9; cdr3_nt: TGTGCCAGCAGCCCCCAGACAGGGTCCAATTTAGGTGGGGCCAACGTCCTGACTTTC; cdr3_aa: CASSPQTGSNLGGANVLTF
cdr3_length: 16; clone_size: .; j_call: TRBJ2-1; d_call: TRBD1; v_call: TRBV5-4; cdr3_nt: TGTGCCAGCAGCTCCACCACCGGGACAGACCCTGTAGAGCAGTTCTTC; cdr3_aa: CASSSTTGTDPVEQFF